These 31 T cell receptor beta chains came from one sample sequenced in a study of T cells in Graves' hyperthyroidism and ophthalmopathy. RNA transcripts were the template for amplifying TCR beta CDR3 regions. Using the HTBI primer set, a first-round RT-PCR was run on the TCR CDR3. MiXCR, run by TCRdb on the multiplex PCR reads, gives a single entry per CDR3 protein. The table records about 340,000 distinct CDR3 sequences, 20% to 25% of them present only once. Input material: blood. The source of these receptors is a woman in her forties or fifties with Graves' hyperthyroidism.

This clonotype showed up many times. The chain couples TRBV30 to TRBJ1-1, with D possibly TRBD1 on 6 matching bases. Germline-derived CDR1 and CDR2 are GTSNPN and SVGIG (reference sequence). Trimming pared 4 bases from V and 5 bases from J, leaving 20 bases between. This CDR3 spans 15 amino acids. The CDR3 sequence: CAWTLPQGFQTEAFF. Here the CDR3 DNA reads TGTGCCTGGACCCTCCCCCAGGGGTTTCAAACTGAAGCTTTCTTT.

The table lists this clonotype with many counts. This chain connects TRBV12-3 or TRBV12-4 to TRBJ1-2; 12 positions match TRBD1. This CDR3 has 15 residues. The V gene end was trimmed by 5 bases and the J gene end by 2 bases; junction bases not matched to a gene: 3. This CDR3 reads CASSKGQGANYGYTF. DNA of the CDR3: TGTGCCAGCAGTAAGGGACAGGGGGCGAACTATGGCTACACCTTC.

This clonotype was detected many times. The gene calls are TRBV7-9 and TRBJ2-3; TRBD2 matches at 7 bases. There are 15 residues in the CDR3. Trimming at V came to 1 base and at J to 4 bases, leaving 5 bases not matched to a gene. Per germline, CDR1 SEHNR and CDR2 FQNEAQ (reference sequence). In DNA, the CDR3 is TGTGCCAGCAGCTTAGTCTCGGGGGGAGCAGATACGCAGTATTTT. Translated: CASSLVSGGADTQYF.

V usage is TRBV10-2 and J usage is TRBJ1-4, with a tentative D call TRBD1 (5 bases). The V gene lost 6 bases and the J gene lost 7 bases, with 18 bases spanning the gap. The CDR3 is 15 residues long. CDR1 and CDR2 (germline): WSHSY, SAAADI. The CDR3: CASRRGVGFREKLFF. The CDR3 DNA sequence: TGCGCCAGCAGGAGGGGAGTGGGGTTCCGTGAAAAACTGTTTTTT.

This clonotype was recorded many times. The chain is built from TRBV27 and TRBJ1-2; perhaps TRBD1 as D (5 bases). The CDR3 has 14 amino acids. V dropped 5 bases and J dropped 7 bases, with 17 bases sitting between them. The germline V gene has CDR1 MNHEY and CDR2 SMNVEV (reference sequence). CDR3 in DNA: TGTGCCAGCAGTGCGGACATTCGGGGAGTTGGCTACACCTTC. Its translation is CASSADIRGVGYTF.

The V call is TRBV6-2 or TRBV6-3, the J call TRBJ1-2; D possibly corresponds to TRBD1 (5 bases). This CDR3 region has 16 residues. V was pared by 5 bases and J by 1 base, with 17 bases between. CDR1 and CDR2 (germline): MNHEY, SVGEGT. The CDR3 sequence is CASSNHGAVDNYGYTF. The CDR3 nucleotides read TGTGCCAGCAGTAATCATGGGGCGGTGGATAACTATGGCTACACCTTC.

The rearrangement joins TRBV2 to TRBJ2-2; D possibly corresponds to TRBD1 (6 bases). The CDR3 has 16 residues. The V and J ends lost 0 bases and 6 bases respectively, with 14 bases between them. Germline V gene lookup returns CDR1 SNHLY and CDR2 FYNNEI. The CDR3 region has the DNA TGTGCCAGCAGTGAAGCCGGACAGCTGTTTGCCGGGGAGCTGTTTTTT. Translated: CASSEAGQLFAGELFF.

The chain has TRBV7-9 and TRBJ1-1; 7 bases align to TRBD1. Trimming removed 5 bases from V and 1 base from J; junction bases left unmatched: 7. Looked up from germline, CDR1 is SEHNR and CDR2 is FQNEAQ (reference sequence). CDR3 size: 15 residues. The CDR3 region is CASSPRDRSNTEAFF. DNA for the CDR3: TGTGCCAGCAGCCCACGGGACAGATCGAACACTGAAGCTTTCTTT.

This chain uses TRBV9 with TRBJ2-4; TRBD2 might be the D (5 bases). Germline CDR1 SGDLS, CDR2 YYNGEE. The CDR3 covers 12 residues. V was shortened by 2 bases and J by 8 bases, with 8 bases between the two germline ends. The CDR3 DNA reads TGTGCCAGCAGCGTGGAAGCGGACATTCAGTACTTC. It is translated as CASSVEADIQYF.

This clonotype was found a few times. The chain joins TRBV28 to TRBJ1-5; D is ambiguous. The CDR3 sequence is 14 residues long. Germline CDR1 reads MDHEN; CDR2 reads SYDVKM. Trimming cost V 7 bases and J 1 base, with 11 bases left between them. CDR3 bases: TGTGCCAGCACCTCACTCCCAAGCAATCAGCCCCAGCATTTT. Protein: CASTSLPSNQPQHF.

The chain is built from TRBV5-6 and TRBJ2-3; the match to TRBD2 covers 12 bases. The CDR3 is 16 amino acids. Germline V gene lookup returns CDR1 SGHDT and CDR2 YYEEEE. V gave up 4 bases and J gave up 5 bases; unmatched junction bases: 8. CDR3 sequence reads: CASSATSGRILDTQYF. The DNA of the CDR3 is TGTGCCAGCAGCGCCACTAGCGGGAGGATTTTAGATACGCAGTATTTT.

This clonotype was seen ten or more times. CDR3 region: CASSQVSIPYEQYF. The DNA of the CDR3 is TGCGCCAGCAGCCAAGTATCTATTCCCTACGAGCAGTACTTC. The chain links TRBV4-1 to TRBJ2-7; D gene uncertain. The CDR3 loop spans 14 amino acids. Germline V gene data show CDR1 as MGHRA and CDR2 as YSYEKL. The V gene lost 1 base and the J gene lost 2 bases, with 9 bases spanning the gap.

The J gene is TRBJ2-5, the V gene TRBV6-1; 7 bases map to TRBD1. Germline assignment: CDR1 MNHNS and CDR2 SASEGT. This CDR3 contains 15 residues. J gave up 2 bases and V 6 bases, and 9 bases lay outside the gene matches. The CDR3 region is CASSLPSTGQETQYF. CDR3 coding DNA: TGTGCCAGCAGCCTACCCTCGACAGGGCAAGAGACCCAGTACTTC.

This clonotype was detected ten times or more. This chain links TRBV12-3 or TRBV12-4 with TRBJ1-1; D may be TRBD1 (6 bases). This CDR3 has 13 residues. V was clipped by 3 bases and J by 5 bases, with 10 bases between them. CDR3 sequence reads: CASSFVQGTEAFF. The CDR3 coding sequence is TGTGCCAGCAGTTTTGTCCAGGGGACTGAAGCTTTCTTT.

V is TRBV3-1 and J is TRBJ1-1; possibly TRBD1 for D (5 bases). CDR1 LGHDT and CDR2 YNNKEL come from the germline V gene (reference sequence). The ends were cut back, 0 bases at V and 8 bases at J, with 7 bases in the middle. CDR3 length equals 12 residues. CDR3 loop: CASSQDWGEAFF. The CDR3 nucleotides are TGTGCCAGCAGCCAAGATTGGGGGGAAGCTTTCTTT.

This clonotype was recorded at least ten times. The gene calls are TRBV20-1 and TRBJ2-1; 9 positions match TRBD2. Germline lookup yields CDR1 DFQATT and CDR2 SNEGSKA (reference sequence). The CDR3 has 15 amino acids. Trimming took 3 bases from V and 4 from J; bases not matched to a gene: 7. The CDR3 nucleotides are TGCAGTGCTAGCAGGGACAGCGGGGGGTACAATGAGCAGTTCTTC. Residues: CSASRDSGGYNEQFF.

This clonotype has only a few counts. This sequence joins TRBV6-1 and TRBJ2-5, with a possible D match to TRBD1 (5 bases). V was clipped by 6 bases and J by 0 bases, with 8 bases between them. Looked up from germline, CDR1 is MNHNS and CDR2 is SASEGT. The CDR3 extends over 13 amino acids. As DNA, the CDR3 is TGTGCCAGCAGCAGACAGTACCAAGAGACCCAGTACTTC. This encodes CASSRQYQETQYF.

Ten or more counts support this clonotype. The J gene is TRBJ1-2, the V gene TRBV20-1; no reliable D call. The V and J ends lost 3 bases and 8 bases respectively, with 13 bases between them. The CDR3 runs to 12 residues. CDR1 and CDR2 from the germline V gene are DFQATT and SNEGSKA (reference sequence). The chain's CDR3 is CSASIGLGGYTF. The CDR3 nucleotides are TGCAGTGCTAGTATAGGGCTTGGGGGCTACACCTTC.

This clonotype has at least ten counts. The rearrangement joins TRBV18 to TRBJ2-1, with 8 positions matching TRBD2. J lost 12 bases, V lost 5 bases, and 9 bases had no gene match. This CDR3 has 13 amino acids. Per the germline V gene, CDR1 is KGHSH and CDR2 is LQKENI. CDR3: CASSGREGTRQFF. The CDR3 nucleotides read TGTGCCAGCTCAGGCCGGGAGGGCACGCGGCAGTTCTTC.

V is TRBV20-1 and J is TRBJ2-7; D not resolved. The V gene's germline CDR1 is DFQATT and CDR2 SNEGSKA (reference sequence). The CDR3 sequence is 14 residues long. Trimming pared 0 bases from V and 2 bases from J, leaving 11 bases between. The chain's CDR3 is CSARDVKTTYEQYF. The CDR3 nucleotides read TGCAGTGCTAGAGATGTCAAAACCACCTACGAGCAGTACTTC.

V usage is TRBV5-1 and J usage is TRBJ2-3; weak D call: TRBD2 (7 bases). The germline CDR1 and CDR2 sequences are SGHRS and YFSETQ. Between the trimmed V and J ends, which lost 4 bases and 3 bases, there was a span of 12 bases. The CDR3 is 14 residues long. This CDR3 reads CASSGGGVTDTQYF. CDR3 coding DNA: TGCGCCAGCAGCGGAGGGGGGGTTACAGATACGCAGTATTTT.

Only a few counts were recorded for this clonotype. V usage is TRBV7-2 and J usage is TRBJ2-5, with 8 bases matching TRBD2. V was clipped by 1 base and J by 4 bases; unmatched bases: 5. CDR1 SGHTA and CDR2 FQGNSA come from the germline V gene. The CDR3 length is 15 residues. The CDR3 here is CASSLDPGGLETQYF. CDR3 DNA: TGTGCCAGCAGCTTAGATCCGGGGGGGCTAGAGACCCAGTACTTC.

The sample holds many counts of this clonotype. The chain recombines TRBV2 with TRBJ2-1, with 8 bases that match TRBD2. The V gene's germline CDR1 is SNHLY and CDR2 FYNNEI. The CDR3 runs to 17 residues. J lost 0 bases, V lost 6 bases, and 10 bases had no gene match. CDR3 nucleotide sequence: TGTGCCAGCAGCCCCAGAGCGGGGGTCTTCTCCTACAATGAGCAGTTCTTC. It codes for CASSPRAGVFSYNEQFF.

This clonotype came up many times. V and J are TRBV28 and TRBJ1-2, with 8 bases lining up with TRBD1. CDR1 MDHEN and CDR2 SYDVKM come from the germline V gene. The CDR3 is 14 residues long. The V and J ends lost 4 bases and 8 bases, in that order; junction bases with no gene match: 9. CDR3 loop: CASSSSRGRRGYTF. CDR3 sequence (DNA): TGTGCCAGCAGTTCCTCCAGGGGGCGGAGAGGCTACACCTTC.

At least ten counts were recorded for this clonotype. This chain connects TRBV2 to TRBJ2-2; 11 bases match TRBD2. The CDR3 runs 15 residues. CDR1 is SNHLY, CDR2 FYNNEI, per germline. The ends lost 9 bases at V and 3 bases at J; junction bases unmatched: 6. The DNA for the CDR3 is TGTGCCAGTACCCTAGCGGGAGGTGACACCGGGGAGCTGTTTTTT. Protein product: CASTLAGGDTGELFF.

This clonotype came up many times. CDR3 amino acids: CASSLAAGSEQFF. The CDR3 nucleotides are TGCGCCAGCAGCTTGGCGGCAGGGAGTGAGCAGTTCTTC. The chain has TRBV5-1 and TRBJ2-1, with D possibly called TRBD1 or TRBD2 (5 bases each). Trimming stripped 0 bases from V and 9 bases from J, with 10 bases between. Germline V CDR1 and CDR2: SGHRS, YFSETQ. CDR3 size: 13 residues.

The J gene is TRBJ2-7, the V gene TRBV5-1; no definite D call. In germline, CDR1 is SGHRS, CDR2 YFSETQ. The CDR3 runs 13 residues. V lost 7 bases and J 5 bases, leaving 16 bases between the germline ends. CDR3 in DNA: TGCGCCAGCCGATTATACGACCGCGACGAGCAGTACTTC. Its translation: CASRLYDRDEQYF.

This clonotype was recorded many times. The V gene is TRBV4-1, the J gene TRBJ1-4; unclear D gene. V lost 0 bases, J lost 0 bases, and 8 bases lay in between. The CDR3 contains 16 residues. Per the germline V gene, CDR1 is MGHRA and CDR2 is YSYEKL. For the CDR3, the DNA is TGCGCCAGCAGCCAAGATTGGGATGCAACTAATGAAAAACTGTTTTTT. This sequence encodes CASSQDWDATNEKLFF.

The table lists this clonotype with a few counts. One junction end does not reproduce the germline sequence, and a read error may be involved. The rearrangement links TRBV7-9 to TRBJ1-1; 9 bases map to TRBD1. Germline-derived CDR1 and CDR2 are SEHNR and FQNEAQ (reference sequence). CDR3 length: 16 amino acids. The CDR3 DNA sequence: TGTGCCAACAGCCCGAATCAGGGACAGGGCAACACTGAAGCTTTCTTT. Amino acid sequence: CANSPNQGQGNTEAFF.

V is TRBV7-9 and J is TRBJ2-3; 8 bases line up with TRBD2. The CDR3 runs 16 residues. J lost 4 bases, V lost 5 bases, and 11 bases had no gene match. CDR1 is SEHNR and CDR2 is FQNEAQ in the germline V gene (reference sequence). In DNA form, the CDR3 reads TGTGCCAGCAGCCGGGGACTAGGTTCAGGCGCAGATACGCAGTATTTT. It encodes CASSRGLGSGADTQYF.

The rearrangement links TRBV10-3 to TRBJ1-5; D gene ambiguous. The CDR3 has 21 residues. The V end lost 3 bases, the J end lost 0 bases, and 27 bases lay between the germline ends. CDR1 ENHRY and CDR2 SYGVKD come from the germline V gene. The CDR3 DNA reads TGTGCCATCAGTGACTATGGGGAGTGGGCAAAGGAGCCTACTAGCAATCAGCCCCAGCATTTT. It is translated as CAISDYGEWAKEPTSNQPQHF.